This T cell receptor beta chain is drawn from a study of T-cell memory formation after mild COVID-19. Study context: For the most part, TCR clusters were specific to one donor. Study-wide results and limits: Memory sampled before infection contained some responding clones, suggesting cross-reactive memory joined. The SARS-CoV-2 specificity of second-wave clones reaching peak at day 37 remained unverified. Clones that contracted from day 15 to 85 were balanced CD4/CD8, while later expanders leaned CD4+.

TCRdb processed the 5' RACE reads anew with MiXCR; each CDR3 protein has one entry. There are some 330,000 distinct CDR3 sequences in the sample; 20% to 25% occur only once, and roughly an eighth lies in the top ten. A remark on this clonotype: Its specificity is not known.

The CDR3 covers 18 residues. The germline V gene encodes CDR1 ENHRY and CDR2 SYGVKD. Deletions cut 2 bases from V and 4 bases from J, with 20 bases between. The origin of this receptor is an adult woman who had mild COVID-19 (a few samples of this study predate the infection). Cell type and time point are not known. The sequencing sample was made of PBMCs or a T cell subset sorted from them (not recorded which). The gene calls are TRBV10-3 and TRBJ2-2; tentative D call: TRBD1 (5 bases). CDR3 loop: CAISEPSPYRLGTGELFF. The CDR3 DNA follows: TGTGCCATCAGTGAGCCCAGTCCGTACAGGTTGGGCACCGGGGAGCTGTTTTTT.